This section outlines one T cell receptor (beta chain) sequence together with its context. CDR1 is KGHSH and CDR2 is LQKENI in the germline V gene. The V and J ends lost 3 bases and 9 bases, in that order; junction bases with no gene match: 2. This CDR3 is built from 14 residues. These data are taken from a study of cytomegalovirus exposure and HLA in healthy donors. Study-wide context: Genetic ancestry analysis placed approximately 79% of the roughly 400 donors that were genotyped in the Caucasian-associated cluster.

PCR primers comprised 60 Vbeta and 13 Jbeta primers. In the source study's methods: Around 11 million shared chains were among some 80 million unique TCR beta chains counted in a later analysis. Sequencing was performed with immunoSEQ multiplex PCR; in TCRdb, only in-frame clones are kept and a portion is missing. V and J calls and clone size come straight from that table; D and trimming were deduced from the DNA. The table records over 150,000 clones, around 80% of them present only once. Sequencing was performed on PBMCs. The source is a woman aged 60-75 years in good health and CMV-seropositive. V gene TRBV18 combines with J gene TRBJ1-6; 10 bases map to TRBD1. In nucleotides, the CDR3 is TGTGCCAGCTCACCCCGGGACAGGGGTTCACCCCTCCACTTT. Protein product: CASSPRDRGSPLHF.